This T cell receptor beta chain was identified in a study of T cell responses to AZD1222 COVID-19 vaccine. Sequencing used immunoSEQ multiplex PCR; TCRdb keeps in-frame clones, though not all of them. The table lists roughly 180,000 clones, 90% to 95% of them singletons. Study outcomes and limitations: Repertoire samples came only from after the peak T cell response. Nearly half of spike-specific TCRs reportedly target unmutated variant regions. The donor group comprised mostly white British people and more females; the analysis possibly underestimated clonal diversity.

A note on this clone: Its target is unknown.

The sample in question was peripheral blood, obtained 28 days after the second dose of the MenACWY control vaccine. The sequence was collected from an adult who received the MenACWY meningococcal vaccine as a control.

The DNA of the CDR3 is TGTGCCAGCAGCTTAGAAGGGCGCGCAGATACGCAGTATTTT. This gives the protein CASSLEGRADTQYF. The V call is TRBV11-2, the J call TRBJ2-3; D uncertain. Germline V gives CDR1 SGHAT, CDR2 FQNNGV. V dropped 0 bases and J dropped 4 bases, with 8 bases sitting between them. CDR3 length: 14 residues.